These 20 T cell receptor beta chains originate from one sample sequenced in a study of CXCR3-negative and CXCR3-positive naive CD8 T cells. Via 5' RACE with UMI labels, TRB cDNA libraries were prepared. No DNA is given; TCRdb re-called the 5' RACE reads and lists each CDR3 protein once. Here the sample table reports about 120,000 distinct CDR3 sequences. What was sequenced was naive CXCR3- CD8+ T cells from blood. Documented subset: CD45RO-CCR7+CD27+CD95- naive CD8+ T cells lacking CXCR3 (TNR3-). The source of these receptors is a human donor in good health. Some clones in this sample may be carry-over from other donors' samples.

CDR3 sequence: CASSLATQGYNEQFF. The chain combines TRBV13 with TRBJ2-1; without DNA, the TCRdb call of TRBD1 cannot be checked. Germline CDR1 PRHDT, CDR2 FYEKMQ (reference sequence). This CDR3 spans 15 amino acids.

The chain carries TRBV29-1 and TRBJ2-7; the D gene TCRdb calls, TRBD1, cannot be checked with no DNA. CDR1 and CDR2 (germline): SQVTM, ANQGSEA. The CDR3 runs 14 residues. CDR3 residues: CSVEVLGQGYEQYF.

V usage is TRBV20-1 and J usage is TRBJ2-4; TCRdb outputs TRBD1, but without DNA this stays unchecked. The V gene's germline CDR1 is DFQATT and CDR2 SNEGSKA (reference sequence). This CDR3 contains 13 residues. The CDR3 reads CSALRNRENIQYF.

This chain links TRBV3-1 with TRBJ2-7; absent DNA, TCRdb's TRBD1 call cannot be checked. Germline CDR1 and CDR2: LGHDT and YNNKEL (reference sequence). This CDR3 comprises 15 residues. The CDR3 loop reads CASSPFVLGEIEQYF.

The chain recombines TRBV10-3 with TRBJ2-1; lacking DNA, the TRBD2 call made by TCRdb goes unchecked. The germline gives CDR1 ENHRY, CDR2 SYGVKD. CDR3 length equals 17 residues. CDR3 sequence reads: CAISESASGGAYNEQFF.

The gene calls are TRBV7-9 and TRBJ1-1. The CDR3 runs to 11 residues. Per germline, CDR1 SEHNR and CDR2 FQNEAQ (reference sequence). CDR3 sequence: CASSLQQEAFF.

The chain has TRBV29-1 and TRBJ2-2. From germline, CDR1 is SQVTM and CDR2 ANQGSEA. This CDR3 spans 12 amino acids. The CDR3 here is CSVSANTGELFF.

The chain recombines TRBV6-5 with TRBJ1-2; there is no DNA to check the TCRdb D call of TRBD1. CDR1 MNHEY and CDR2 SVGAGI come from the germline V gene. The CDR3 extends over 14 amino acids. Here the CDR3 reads CASSYSYRSYGYTF.

CDR3 loop: CASRPVMGESSYEQYF. This chain joins TRBV5-1 and TRBJ2-7; TCRdb names TRBD1, which stays unverified in the absence of DNA. This CDR3 has 16 amino acids. Germline V gene data show CDR1 as SGHRS and CDR2 as YFSETQ.

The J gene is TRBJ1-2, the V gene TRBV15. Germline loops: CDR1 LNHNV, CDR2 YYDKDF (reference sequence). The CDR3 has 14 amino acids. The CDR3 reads CATSRERTSYGYTF.

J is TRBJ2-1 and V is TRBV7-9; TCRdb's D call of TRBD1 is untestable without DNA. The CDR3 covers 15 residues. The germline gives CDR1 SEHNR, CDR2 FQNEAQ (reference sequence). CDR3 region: CASSAGAALYNEQFF.

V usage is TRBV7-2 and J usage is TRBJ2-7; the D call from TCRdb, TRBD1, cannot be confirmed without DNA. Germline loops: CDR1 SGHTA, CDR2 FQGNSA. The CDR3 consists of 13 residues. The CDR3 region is CASSLLGGDEQYF.

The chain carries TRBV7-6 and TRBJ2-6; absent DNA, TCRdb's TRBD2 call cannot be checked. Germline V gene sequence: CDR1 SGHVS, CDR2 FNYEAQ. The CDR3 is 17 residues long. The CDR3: CASSLYSGRSGANVLTF.

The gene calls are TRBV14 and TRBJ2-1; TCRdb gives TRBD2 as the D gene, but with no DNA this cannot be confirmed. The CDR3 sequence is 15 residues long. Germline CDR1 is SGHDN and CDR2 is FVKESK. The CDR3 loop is CASSPASGPYNEQFF. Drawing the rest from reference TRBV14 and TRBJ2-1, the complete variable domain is EAGVTQFPSHSVIEKGQTVTLRCDPISGHDNLYWYRRVMGKEIKFLLHFVKESKQDESGMPNNRFLAERTGGTYSTLKVQPAELEDSGVYFCASSPASGPYNEQFFGPGTRLTVL.

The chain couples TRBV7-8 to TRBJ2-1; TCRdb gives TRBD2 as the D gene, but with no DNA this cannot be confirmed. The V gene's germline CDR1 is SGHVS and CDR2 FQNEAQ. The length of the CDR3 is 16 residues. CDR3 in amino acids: CASSLLSGRGYNEQFF.

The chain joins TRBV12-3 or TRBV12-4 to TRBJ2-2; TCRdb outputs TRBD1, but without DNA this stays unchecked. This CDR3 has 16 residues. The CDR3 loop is CASSPPGTGSPGELFF.

The CDR3 here is CASSYRLAGGFDNEQFF. The chain links TRBV6-5 to TRBJ2-1; TCRdb returns TRBD2, unconfirmable since there is no DNA. The germline V gene has CDR1 MNHEY and CDR2 SVGAGI. This CDR3 has 17 residues.

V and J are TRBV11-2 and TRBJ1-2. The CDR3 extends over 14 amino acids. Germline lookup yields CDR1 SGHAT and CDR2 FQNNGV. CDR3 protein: CASSALGGVYGYTF.

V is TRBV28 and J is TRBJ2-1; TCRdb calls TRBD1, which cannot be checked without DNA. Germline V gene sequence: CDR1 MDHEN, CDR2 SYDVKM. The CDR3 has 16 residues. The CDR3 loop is CASSFRRDRRFNEQFF.

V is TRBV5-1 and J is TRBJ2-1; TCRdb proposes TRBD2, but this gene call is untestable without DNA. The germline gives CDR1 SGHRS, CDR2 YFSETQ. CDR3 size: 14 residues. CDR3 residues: CASSSAINNNEQFF.